This T cell receptor (beta chain) was profiled in a study of neoadjuvant anti-PD-1 for oral cavity cancer. Clones were sequenced by immunoSEQ multiplex PCR, and TCRdb holds only the in-frame ones, with some missing. This table holds about 68,000 clones, about 85% found once. Germline lookup yields CDR1 LNHDA and CDR2 SQIVND (reference sequence). This CDR3 is 15 amino acids long. The germline V and J ends were trimmed by 5 bases and 5 bases, with 17 bases remaining between them. The time point was: after neoadjuvant nivolumab, at surgical resection. This clone was seen more than once but under ten times.

This TCR was recovered from a person between 40 and 80 years old with oral cavity squamous cell carcinoma. The input for sequencing was PBMCs, taken after nivolumab (anti-PD-1) treatment. V is TRBV19 and J is TRBJ2-3, with D tentatively TRBD1 or TRBD2 (5 bases each). CDR3 DNA sequence: TGTGCCAGTAGTTATAGAGGGGAAGGTCAAGATACGCAGTATTTT. It yields the protein CASSYRGEGQDTQYF.